This T cell receptor beta chain was obtained from a study of T cell responses to AZD1222 COVID-19 vaccine. General study findings and limits: The donor group comprised mostly white British people and more females; the analysis possibly underestimated clonal diversity. Two doses of AZD1222 preceded a rise in Spike-specific TCR breadth and depth. Among those given AZD1222, only six were seropositive at baseline. No day 14 peak samples; only post-peak repertoires were characterized.

As concerns this clone: Antigen: not known.

Per the germline V gene, CDR1 is MNHEY and CDR2 is SVGEGT. This CDR3 has 16 residues. V trimming: 3 bases; J trimming: 3 bases; junction bases outside the gene matches: 10. The method was immunoSEQ multiplex PCR; TCRdb's version includes in-frame clones alone and lacks a portion of them. Of 120,000 or so clones listed, more than 70% are singletons. This TCR derives from an adult in good health. This material consisted of peripheral blood, taken on day 0 of AZD1222 vaccination. The rearrangement joins TRBV6-2 or TRBV6-3 to TRBJ1-1, with 7 bases that match TRBD1. The CDR3 DNA is TGTGCCAGCAGTTATTCACAACATACAGGGGACACTGAAGCTTTCTTT. Its translation: CASSYSQHTGDTEAFF.